A selection of T cell receptor beta chains follows, all from one sample in a study of blood T cell repertoires in COVID-19. The data were produced by immunoSEQ multiplex PCR, yet TCRdb's version contains in-frame clones alone and is incomplete. The sample has 200,000 to 250,000 clones, approximately 90% seen once. Input material: peripheral blood. These receptors came from a woman between 50 and 59 years old with COVID-19, enrolled during active disease. Each CDR3 is given with its conserved first and last residue. A D gene is named only where the DNA matches it firmly. Size is omitted from some rows. Given values are once, few, many or a class for expanded clones.

clone size: -; J gene: TRBJ2-3; D gene: TRBD2; V gene: TRBV30; CDR3 DNA: TGTGCCTGGAGTGTACGGAGCGGGGGAGGAGATACGCAGTATTTT; CDR3 protein: CAWSVRSGGGDTQYF
clone size: -; J gene: TRBJ1-2; D gene: -; V gene: TRBV19; CDR3 DNA: TGTGCCAGTAGTCTCTCCCACCTACTGGGCTACACCTTC; CDR3 protein: CASSLSHLLGYTF
clone size: -; J gene: TRBJ2-2; D gene: TRBD1; V gene: TRBV9; CDR3 DNA: TGTGCCAGCAGCGCGACGACAGGGAGCACCGGGGAGCTGTTTTTT; CDR3 protein: CASSATTGSTGELFF
clone size: -; J gene: TRBJ1-2; D gene: -; V gene: TRBV4-3; CDR3 DNA: TGCGCCAGCAGCCAAGATCCGGTGGGCGACACGCGAGGCTACACCTTC; CDR3 protein: CASSQDPVGDTRGYTF
clone size: once; J gene: TRBJ1-6; D gene: -; V gene: TRBV2; CDR3 DNA: TGTGCCAGCAGTGATCGCGAGGGGGGGAATTCACCCCTCCACTTT; CDR3 protein: CASSDREGGNSPLHF
clone size: -; J gene: TRBJ2-3; D gene: TRBD1; V gene: TRBV6-5; CDR3 DNA: TGTGCCAGCAGTTTCGGGACAGGGCGCACAGATACGCAGTATTTT; CDR3 protein: CASSFGTGRTDTQYF
clone size: -; J gene: TRBJ2-5; D gene: -; V gene: TRBV21-1; CDR3 DNA: TGTGCCAGCAGCCCGACGACTAGCGGGTACCAAGAGACCCAGTACTTC; CDR3 protein: CASSPTTSGYQETQYF
clone size: -; J gene: TRBJ2-7; D gene: TRBD2; V gene: TRBV11-3; CDR3 DNA: TGTGCCAGCAGCTCCCGACTAGCGGGGGTCTACGAGCAGTACTTC; CDR3 protein: CASSSRLAGVYEQYF
clone size: -; J gene: TRBJ2-1; D gene: TRBD1; V gene: TRBV5-6; CDR3 DNA: TGTGCCAGCAGCTTATGGGACAGGGGGCTTCGGGGTGAGCAGTTCTTC; CDR3 protein: CASSLWDRGLRGEQFF
clone size: -; J gene: TRBJ2-2; D gene: TRBD1; V gene: TRBV2; CDR3 DNA: TGTGCCAGCAGTCAAACAGGGGAATCGAACACCGGGGAGCTGTTTTTT; CDR3 protein: CASSQTGESNTGELFF
clone size: -; J gene: TRBJ2-7; D gene: -; V gene: TRBV5-6; CDR3 DNA: TGTGCCAGCAGTCCAGGTCGTCACGAGCAGTACTTC; CDR3 protein: CASSPGRHEQYF
clone size: few; J gene: TRBJ2-3; D gene: TRBD1; V gene: TRBV2; CDR3 DNA: TGTGCCAGCAGGACAGGGGGCAATGTGGGTGCAGATACGCAGTATTTT; CDR3 protein: CASRTGGNVGADTQYF
clone size: -; J gene: TRBJ1-2; D gene: -; V gene: TRBV6-4; CDR3 DNA: TGTGCCAGCAGTGAATGGGGAGAGGAGGGCTACACCTTC; CDR3 protein: CASSEWGEEGYTF
clone size: many; J gene: TRBJ1-1; D gene: -; V gene: TRBV2; CDR3 DNA: TGTGCCAGCATAGGGGTTAAAGCGACTGAAGCTTTCTTT; CDR3 protein: CASIGVKATEAFF
clone size: -; J gene: TRBJ2-3; D gene: TRBD2; V gene: TRBV4-2; CDR3 DNA: TGTGCCAGCAGCCAAATCCGGCTAGCGGGGGGGCGCACAGATACGCAGTATTTT; CDR3 protein: CASSQIRLAGGRTDTQYF
clone size: few; J gene: TRBJ2-5; D gene: -; V gene: TRBV2; CDR3 DNA: TGTGCCTCTTCAAGGGGGAGGGGAGAGACCCAGTACTTC; CDR3 protein: CASSRGRGETQYF
clone size: -; J gene: TRBJ2-5; D gene: TRBD2; V gene: TRBV19; CDR3 DNA: TGTGCCAGTAACCAGCGGGGTAGGGAGACCCAGTACTTC; CDR3 protein: CASNQRGRETQYF
clone size: -; J gene: TRBJ2-7; D gene: -; V gene: TRBV19; CDR3 DNA: TGTGCCAGTAGTATAGGCAGGGGTCCCGACGAGCAGTACTTC; CDR3 protein: CASSIGRGPDEQYF
clone size: -; J gene: TRBJ2-2; D gene: -; V gene: TRBV14; CDR3 DNA: TGTGCCAGCAGCCAAGTGGGAGTGGGGTTCACCGGGGAGCTGTTTTTT; CDR3 protein: CASSQVGVGFTGELFF
clone size: -; J gene: TRBJ1-3; D gene: TRBD1; V gene: TRBV28; CDR3 DNA: TGTGCCAGCAGTTTGAGGACAGGGGTCGGAAACACCATATATTTT; CDR3 protein: CASSLRTGVGNTIYF
clone size: once; J gene: TRBJ2-7; D gene: -; V gene: TRBV13; CDR3 DNA: TGTGCCAGCAGAGTACAGGGAAGCTCCTACGAGCAGTACTTC; CDR3 protein: CASRVQGSSYEQYF
clone size: -; J gene: TRBJ1-2; D gene: -; V gene: TRBV24-1; CDR3 DNA: TGTGCCACCAGTGACTATACAGGTATTTTGGGCTACACCTTC; CDR3 protein: CATSDYTGILGYTF
clone size: -; J gene: TRBJ2-3; D gene: TRBD1; V gene: TRBV5-8; CDR3 DNA: TGTGCCAGCAGCTTGGGGGACAGGGGCTCAGATACGCAGTATTTT; CDR3 protein: CASSLGDRGSDTQYF
clone size: few; J gene: TRBJ2-1; D gene: TRBD2; V gene: TRBV30; CDR3 DNA: TGTGCCTGGAAGGTAGCGGGGGCAGGGAATGAGCAGTTCTTC; CDR3 protein: CAWKVAGAGNEQFF
clone size: -; J gene: TRBJ2-2; D gene: TRBD1; V gene: TRBV10-1; CDR3 DNA: TGCGCCAGCACAAGGGACAGGGGGACCGGGGAGCTGTTTTTT; CDR3 protein: CASTRDRGTGELFF
clone size: -; J gene: TRBJ1-2; D gene: TRBD1; V gene: TRBV6-1; CDR3 DNA: TGTGCCAGCAGTGAATTTGGACAGGGGGGACGTGGCTACACCTTC; CDR3 protein: CASSEFGQGGRGYTF
clone size: -; J gene: TRBJ1-4; D gene: -; V gene: TRBV7-2; CDR3 DNA: TGTGCCAGCAGCCCCTCACCTACTGAAAAACTGTTTTTT; CDR3 protein: CASSPSPTEKLFF
clone size: -; J gene: TRBJ2-5; D gene: -; V gene: TRBV10-2; CDR3 DNA: TGCGCCAGCAGTCCCCGGAAGGACTACCAAGAGACCCAGTACTTC; CDR3 protein: CASSPRKDYQETQYF
clone size: -; J gene: TRBJ2-1; D gene: -; V gene: TRBV2; CDR3 DNA: TGTGCCAGCAGTGAAGCGGTGGGGGCCTGGAATGAGCAGTTCTTC; CDR3 protein: CASSEAVGAWNEQFF
clone size: -; J gene: TRBJ2-1; D gene: -; V gene: TRBV5-5; CDR3 DNA: TGTGCCAGCAGCTTCGACAGGTTTTACAATGAGCAGTTCTTC; CDR3 protein: CASSFDRFYNEQFF
clone size: -; J gene: TRBJ2-2; D gene: -; V gene: TRBV6-5; CDR3 DNA: TGTGCCAGCAGACCAGATTGGAACACCGGGGAGCTGTTTTTT; CDR3 protein: CASRPDWNTGELFF
clone size: -; J gene: TRBJ2-1; D gene: TRBD2; V gene: TRBV6-5; CDR3 DNA: TGTGCCACGGGAAGCGGGGGGTCCTCTAATGAGCAGTTCTTC; CDR3 protein: CATGSGGSSNEQFF
clone size: -; J gene: TRBJ1-2; D gene: TRBD1; V gene: TRBV19; CDR3 DNA: TGTGCCAGTACGCAGCGGGGACAGGGGGCCGGGAGCTTTGGCTACACCTTC; CDR3 protein: CASTQRGQGAGSFGYTF
clone size: few; J gene: TRBJ1-1; D gene: -; V gene: TRBV7-2; CDR3 DNA: TGTGCCAGCAGCTTAGAAGGACTCATGAACACTGAAGCTTTCTTT; CDR3 protein: CASSLEGLMNTEAFF
clone size: -; J gene: TRBJ2-4; D gene: -; V gene: TRBV27; CDR3 DNA: TGTGCCAGCAGTCCCCAACAGGGAAAGTTCAACATTCAGTACTTC; CDR3 protein: CASSPQQGKFNIQYF
clone size: once; J gene: TRBJ1-4; D gene: -; V gene: TRBV11-3; CDR3 DNA: TGTGCCAGCAGCTTTGAATCAGGGAACTCTAATGAAAAACTGTTTTTT; CDR3 protein: CASSFESGNSNEKLFF
clone size: -; J gene: TRBJ2-1; D gene: -; V gene: TRBV5-1; CDR3 DNA: TGCGCCAGCAGCTTGGGGGGCACCTCAGAATACAATGAGCAGTTCTTC; CDR3 protein: CASSLGGTSEYNEQFF
clone size: -; J gene: TRBJ2-3; D gene: TRBD2; V gene: TRBV6-4; CDR3 DNA: TGTGCCAGCAGTGACGGGTCAAGCGGGGGCACAGATACGCAGTATTTT; CDR3 protein: CASSDGSSGGTDTQYF
clone size: -; J gene: TRBJ2-2; D gene: TRBD2; V gene: TRBV5-1; CDR3 DNA: TGCGCCAGCAGCTCCGGGGGGGCCCGGACCGGGGAGCTGTTTTTT; CDR3 protein: CASSSGGARTGELFF
clone size: -; J gene: TRBJ2-2; D gene: TRBD1; V gene: TRBV6-6; CDR3 DNA: TGTGCCAGCAGTTTTCCAGGGACAGGGAGCGGGGAGCTGTTTTTT; CDR3 protein: CASSFPGTGSGELFF
clone size: -; J gene: TRBJ2-2; D gene: -; V gene: TRBV19; CDR3 DNA: TGTGCCAGTACCCCTCAAGCTGGCACCGGGGAGCTGTTTTTT; CDR3 protein: CASTPQAGTGELFF
clone size: -; J gene: TRBJ1-1; D gene: -; V gene: TRBV9; CDR3 DNA: TGTGCCAGCAGCGTAGAAAGGCAGGACACTGAAGCTTTCTTT; CDR3 protein: CASSVERQDTEAFF
clone size: -; J gene: TRBJ1-1; D gene: -; V gene: TRBV7-3; CDR3 DNA: TGTGCCAGCAGCCGAAACATTAACACTGAAGCTTTCTTT; CDR3 protein: CASSRNINTEAFF
clone size: -; J gene: TRBJ2-1; D gene: -; V gene: TRBV11-2; CDR3 DNA: TGTGCCAGCAGCTTAGAGAGGAGCGGTGAGCAGTTCTTC; CDR3 protein: CASSLERSGEQFF
clone size: -; J gene: TRBJ1-2; D gene: -; V gene: TRBV24-1; CDR3 DNA: TGTGCCACCTCAAAGACAGCTAACTATGGCTACACCTTC; CDR3 protein: CATSKTANYGYTF
clone size: -; J gene: TRBJ1-4; D gene: TRBD1; V gene: TRBV5-1; CDR3 DNA: TGCGCCAGCAGCACTGGACAGGGGAGAGAGGAAAAACTGTTTTTT; CDR3 protein: CASSTGQGREEKLFF
clone size: -; J gene: TRBJ2-1; D gene: TRBD2; V gene: TRBV2; CDR3 DNA: TGTGCCAGCAGTGTTGAGGTAGCGGGGGCCCGGACGTTCTTC; CDR3 protein: CASSVEVAGARTFF
clone size: once; J gene: TRBJ2-2; D gene: -; V gene: TRBV27; CDR3 DNA: TGTGCCAGCAGTTTAACACAGGGTGCCGGGGAGCTGTTTTTT; CDR3 protein: CASSLTQGAGELFF